The 30 T cell receptor beta chains below were found in one sample sequenced in a study of blood T cell repertoires in COVID-19. TCRdb's copy holds only in-frame clones and misses some; the assay was immunoSEQ multiplex PCR. The table records a few hundred thousand clones, about 85% of them present only once. The sequenced material came from PBMCs or T cells enriched from blood (not recorded which). The receptor set was obtained from a man aged 35 to 55 who had recovered from COVID-19.

The chain couples TRBV5-4 to TRBJ1-1; tentative D call: TRBD1 (6 bases). There are 15 residues in the CDR3. Germline lookup yields CDR1 SGHNT and CDR2 YYREEE (reference sequence). Trimming pared 1 base from V and 1 base from J, leaving 11 bases between. The CDR3 protein is CASSLKDSSNTEAFF. DNA for the CDR3: TGTGCCAGCAGCTTGAAGGACAGTTCGAACACTGAAGCTTTCTTT.

V and J are TRBV5-6 and TRBJ1-2; a weak D match, TRBD1 (5 bases). Trimming left V 3 bases short and J 5 bases short, with 8 bases between. The CDR3 is 12 residues long. Germline V lookup: CDR1 SGHDT, CDR2 YYEEEE. CDR3: CASSSPGYGYTF. The CDR3 DNA is TGTGCCAGCAGCTCCCCAGGGTATGGCTACACCTTC.

The chain uses TRBV4-1 and TRBJ2-4, with 8 positions matching TRBD2. CDR1 and CDR2 (germline): MGHRA, YSYEKL. This CDR3 is built from 17 residues. Germline trimming cut 2 bases from V and 0 bases from J; bases unmatched to any gene: 6. The CDR3: CASSQSTGGLAKNIQYF. The DNA of the CDR3 is TGCGCCAGCAGCCAAAGTACGGGAGGGCTAGCCAAAAACATTCAGTACTTC.

A note on this clone: The sample has other DNA sequences that encode this CDR3 too. J is TRBJ1-5 and V is TRBV2; perhaps TRBD1 as D (6 bases). The germline V gene encodes CDR1 SNHLY and CDR2 FYNNEI. This CDR3 contains 14 residues. The ends were cut back, 1 base at V and 2 bases at J, with 6 bases in the middle. The chain's CDR3 is CASSEDRGNQPQHF. CDR3 nucleotide sequence: TGTGCCAGCAGTGAAGACAGGGGCAATCAGCCCCAGCATTTT.

This clone has just a few counts. The chain recombines TRBV5-4 with TRBJ2-3; 8 nucleotides match TRBD2. The CDR3 has 18 residues. Germline CDR1 SGHNT, CDR2 YYREEE (reference sequence). The ends lost 4 bases at V and 0 bases at J; junction bases unmatched: 13. The CDR3 loop reads CASSSGLAGTLSTDTQYF. The CDR3 coding sequence is TGTGCCAGCAGCAGCGGGCTAGCGGGTACACTTAGCACAGATACGCAGTATTTT.

The chain combines TRBV27 with TRBJ2-7; D is ambiguous. Germline V CDR1 and CDR2: MNHEY, SMNVEV (reference sequence). The CDR3 runs 16 residues. The V end was cut by 5 bases, the J end by 0 bases, with 17 bases between. The CDR3 protein is CASSPHYAEYSYEQYF. Here the CDR3 DNA reads TGTGCCAGCAGTCCACATTATGCGGAATACTCCTACGAGCAGTACTTC.

The rearrangement links TRBV20-1 to TRBJ1-2, with TRBD1 as a possible D gene (6 bases). Trimming left V 4 bases short and J 0 bases short, with 18 bases between. This CDR3 comprises 16 residues. From germline, CDR1 is DFQATT and CDR2 SNEGSKA (reference sequence). DNA for the CDR3: TGCAGTGCTATTGATGGACAGACCCGACCTAACTATGGCTACACCTTC. Its translation is CSAIDGQTRPNYGYTF.

The chain links TRBV11-2 to TRBJ1-1; 8 nucleotides line up with TRBD1. The junction had 8 bases not matched to a gene; V was cut back by 4 bases and J by 10 bases. The germline V gene encodes CDR1 SGHAT and CDR2 FQNNGV. This CDR3 comprises 13 residues. CDR3 nucleotide sequence: TGTGCCAGCAGCTCCGTTAGGACAGGGAGAGCTTTCTTT. It codes for CASSSVRTGRAFF.

This clone was seen only a few times. V gene TRBV20-1 combines with J gene TRBJ2-3; D is unresolved. Deletions cut 3 bases from V and 5 bases from J, with 12 bases between. CDR3 length equals 13 residues. Germline-derived CDR1 and CDR2 are DFQATT and SNEGSKA (reference sequence). CDR3 sequence: CSASPRVLDTQYF. The CDR3 DNA sequence: TGCAGTGCTAGTCCCCGAGTTTTAGATACGCAGTATTTT.

The chain employs TRBV28 and TRBJ1-2; tentative D call: TRBD1 (5 bases). V gave up 6 bases and J gave up 2 bases, with 16 bases separating them. The germline gives CDR1 MDHEN, CDR2 SYDVKM. The CDR3 spans 15 residues. CDR3 DNA sequence: TGTGCCAGCAGCCCTGCGGTCAGGGCAAACTATGGCTACACCTTC. Encoded protein: CASSPAVRANYGYTF.

V and J are TRBV4-2 and TRBJ2-1, with 9 nucleotides matching TRBD2. This CDR3 has 14 residues. CDR1 is LGHNA and CDR2 is YNFKEQ in the germline V gene. The ends lost 4 bases at V and 6 bases at J; junction bases unmatched: 4. The CDR3 spells CASSPGTSTNEQFF. The CDR3 DNA reads TGTGCCAGCAGCCCCGGGACTAGCACCAATGAGCAGTTCTTC.

The chain is built from TRBV6-1 and TRBJ2-5; 8 bases agree with TRBD2. The CDR3 sequence is 17 residues long. V dropped 3 bases and J dropped 0; count of bases not matched to a gene: 9. CDR1 MNHNS and CDR2 SASEGT come from the germline V gene. CDR3 residues: CASSDERELSYQETQYF. CDR3 coding DNA: TGTGCCAGCAGTGATGAGCGGGAGCTCTCGTACCAAGAGACCCAGTACTTC.

In this sample, this clone turned up many times. This rearrangement joins TRBV15 to TRBJ2-7; 10 positions match TRBD1. The CDR3 runs to 14 residues. J gave up 3 bases and V 5 bases, and 4 bases lay outside the gene matches. The germline gives CDR1 LNHNV, CDR2 YYDKDF (reference sequence). The CDR3 loop reads CATSPRTGGYEQYF. CDR3 in DNA: TGTGCCACCAGCCCTAGGACAGGGGGCTACGAGCAGTACTTC.

The chain is built from TRBV10-3 and TRBJ2-5; perhaps TRBD1 as D (5 bases). Germline CDR1 is ENHRY and CDR2 is SYGVKD. Deletions cut 4 bases from V and 2 bases from J, with 8 bases between. This CDR3 is 13 amino acids long. The chain's CDR3 is CAISGQGQETQYF. In DNA form, the CDR3 reads TGTGCCATCAGTGGGCAGGGACAAGAGACCCAGTACTTC.

The V and J genes are TRBV5-4 and TRBJ1-6; 7 nucleotides align to TRBD1. In germline, CDR1 is SGHNT, CDR2 YYREEE (reference sequence). V was clipped by 3 bases and J by 9 bases; unmatched bases: 12. The CDR3 spans 16 residues. The CDR3 bases are TGTGCCAGCAGCTCAATCGGACAGGCGGTAGCTTCACCCCTCCACTTT. This codes for CASSSIGQAVASPLHF.

The chain carries TRBV7-2 and TRBJ1-5; no definite D call. CDR1 is SGHTA and CDR2 is FQGNSA in the germline V gene. Trimming took 1 base from V and 6 from J, leaving 13 bases between them. There are 15 residues in the CDR3. CDR3 DNA sequence: TGTGCCAGCAGCTTAGACCCTACACGGGTTCAGCCCCAGCATTTT. As protein: CASSLDPTRVQPQHF.

The chain is built from TRBV4-1 and TRBJ1-2; 9 nucleotides align to TRBD1. The CDR3 sequence is 18 residues long. The germline V gene has CDR1 MGHRA and CDR2 YSYEKL. The junction had 14 bases not matched to a gene; V was cut back by 4 bases and J by 2 bases. CDR3 DNA: TGCGCCAGCAGCCCCCGCTATGAGCCCGGGACAGGGAACTATGGCTACACCTTC. Residues: CASSPRYEPGTGNYGYTF.

The chain is built from TRBV6-6 and TRBJ2-1; TRBD2 matches 14 bases. Trimming cost V 2 bases and J 10 bases; bases outside gene matches: 4. Germline V gene lookup returns CDR1 MNHNY and CDR2 SVGAGI (reference sequence). This CDR3 has 15 residues. The CDR3 loop reads CASSYPGTSGSEQFF. The CDR3 DNA reads TGTGCCAGCAGTTACCCGGGGACTAGCGGGAGCGAGCAGTTCTTC.

The rearrangement joins TRBV5-1 to TRBJ2-1; D gene unclear. Trimming shortened V by 0 bases and J by 6 bases, and 7 bases separated the two germline ends. The germline gives CDR1 SGHRS, CDR2 YFSETQ. The CDR3 is 13 residues long. The CDR3 DNA follows: TGCGCCAGCAGCTTGGCGCTGAGCAATGAGCAGTTCTTC. The encoded protein is CASSLALSNEQFF. Variable domain in full (rest from reference TRBV5-1 and TRBJ2-1): KAGVTQTPRYLIKTRGQQVTLSCSPISGHRSVSWYQQTPGQGLQFLFEYFSETQRNKGNFPGRFSGRQFSNSRSEMNVSTLELGDSALYLCASSLALSNEQFFGPGTRLTVL.

The chain has TRBV13 and TRBJ2-3; possibly TRBD2 for D (6 bases). This CDR3 spans 17 amino acids. Trimming stripped 3 bases from V and 5 bases from J, with 21 bases between. Germline-derived CDR1 and CDR2 are PRHDT and FYEKMQ (reference sequence). The CDR3 here is CASSFYSGGDRGDTQYF. The CDR3 nucleotides read TGTGCCAGCAGCTTTTATTCCGGAGGGGACCGGGGAGATACGCAGTATTTT.

This sequence joins TRBV3-1 (or the pseudogene TRBV3-2) and TRBJ1-6, with D unclear. Trimming removed 1 base from V and 10 bases from J, with 14 bases in between. Germline V lookup: CDR1 LGHDT, CDR2 YNNKEL (reference sequence). The length of the CDR3 is 15 residues. The CDR3, as DNA: TGTGCCAGCAGCCAAGGGACTGCCGTTCGGTCACCCCTCCACTTT. It is translated as CASSQGTAVRSPLHF.

This rearrangement joins TRBV29-1 to TRBJ2-1; TRBD2 matches at 15 bases. V lost 1 base to trimming and J lost 6 bases; unmatched junction nucleotides: 4. Germline V lookup: CDR1 SQVTM, CDR2 ANQGSEA. The CDR3 loop spans 16 amino acids. The CDR3 spells CSVEGTSGRAVNEQFF. DNA for the CDR3: TGCAGCGTTGAAGGGACTAGCGGGAGGGCCGTCAATGAGCAGTTCTTC.

V usage is TRBV5-1 and J usage is TRBJ2-3; D may be TRBD2 (6 bases). The CDR3 extends over 16 amino acids. The V gene's germline CDR1 is SGHRS and CDR2 YFSETQ. V was trimmed by 6 bases and J by 0 bases, leaving 17 bases between them. This chain's CDR3 is CASKTSAGTSTDTQYF. CDR3 sequence (DNA): TGCGCCAGCAAGACCTCCGCCGGGACTAGCACAGATACGCAGTATTTT. The whole variable domain, remainder taken from reference TRBV5-1 and TRBJ2-3, is KAGVTQTPRYLIKTRGQQVTLSCSPISGHRSVSWYQQTPGQGLQFLFEYFSETQRNKGNFPGRFSGRQFSNSRSEMNVSTLELGDSALYLCASKTSAGTSTDTQYFGPGTRLTVL.

The chain combines TRBV4-1 with TRBJ2-2; the match to TRBD2 covers 7 bases. V trimming: 3 bases; J trimming: 2 bases; junction bases outside the gene matches: 18. The CDR3 contains 20 residues. Germline CDR1 MGHRA, CDR2 YSYEKL. CDR3 nucleotides: TGCGCCAGCAGCCAGCCCCTGGGTCTTGGTCCTAGCGGAAACACCGGGGAGCTGTTTTTT. Its protein is CASSQPLGLGPSGNTGELFF.

This rearrangement joins TRBV29-1 to TRBJ2-1; no clear D gene. The V end was cut by 0 bases, the J end by 8 bases, with 8 bases between. CDR1 and CDR2 from the germline V gene are SQVTM and ANQGSEA. The CDR3 has 12 amino acids. The CDR3 is CSVEDFGHEQFF. DNA for the CDR3: TGCAGCGTTGAAGATTTTGGGCATGAGCAGTTCTTC.

The V and J genes are TRBV4-2 and TRBJ2-7; 14 bases are a match to TRBD2. CDR1 and CDR2 (germline): LGHNA, YNFKEQ. The CDR3 is made up of 17 amino acids. V shed 4 bases and J 5 bases; nucleotides not matched to a gene: 10. CDR3 sequence: CASSPGIGTSGSHEQYF. The CDR3 region has the DNA TGTGCCAGCAGCCCGGGGATTGGGACTAGCGGGAGTCACGAGCAGTACTTC.

The rearrangement links TRBV28 to TRBJ2-5; perhaps TRBD2 as D (5 bases). The CDR3 spans 16 residues. V was shortened by 1 base and J by 9 bases, with 21 bases between the two germline ends. Per germline, CDR1 MDHEN and CDR2 SYDVKM. The DNA for the CDR3 is TGTGCCAGCAGTTTATTGGGTCAGAGGGCTTCCGGGGCCCAGTACTTC. This codes for CASSLLGQRASGAQYF.

A single count supports this clone. The chain is built from TRBV4-2 and TRBJ1-5; TRBD1 aligns across 10 bases. Germline-derived CDR1 and CDR2 are LGHNA and YNFKEQ. V gave up 4 bases and J gave up 3 bases; unmatched junction bases: 6. This CDR3 contains 16 residues. The CDR3 DNA sequence: TGTGCCAGCAGCCGTACGGGGACAGGGGCCAATCAGCCCCAGCATTTT. Its protein is CASSRTGTGANQPQHF.

V usage is TRBV5-6 and J usage is TRBJ2-7; TRBD1 is a possible D gene (6 bases). CDR3 length equals 16 residues. The V end was cut by 0 bases, the J end by 2 bases, with 15 bases between. Per germline, CDR1 SGHDT and CDR2 YYEEEE. CDR3 sequence: CASSLAPGKGAYEQYF. Here the CDR3 DNA reads TGTGCCAGCAGCTTGGCGCCCGGGAAGGGGGCCTACGAGCAGTACTTC.

A few counts support this clone. V and J are TRBV4-3 and TRBJ2-7, with D unresolved. Germline V gives CDR1 LGHNA, CDR2 YSLEER. CDR3 length: 15 amino acids. V was cut by 0 bases and J by 2 bases, with 11 bases left in between. As DNA, the CDR3 is TGCGCCAGCAGCCAAGAGCTCTACCAAACCTACGAGCAGTACTTC. Its protein is CASSQELYQTYEQYF.